One and the same sample provided the 3 T cell receptor beta chains below, sequenced in a study of OX40 agonist ivuxolimab in advanced cancers. The data were produced by immunoSEQ multiplex PCR, yet TCRdb's version contains in-frame clones alone and is incomplete. Seen here are about 24,000 clones, less than 90% observed once, and the top ten hold around 15%. The material sequenced was CD4+ or CD8+ T cells sorted from blood, taken in a trial of the OX40 agonist ivuxolimab. These receptors originate from an adult with an advanced solid tumor such as melanoma, head and neck, liver or kidney cancer.

The chain recombines TRBV9 with TRBJ1-2; the D gene is possibly TRBD1 (5 bases). The ends were cut back, 3 bases at V and 0 bases at J, with 6 bases in the middle. CDR1 SGDLS and CDR2 YYNGEE come from the germline V gene. The CDR3 sequence is 13 residues long. DNA for the CDR3: TGTGCCAGCAGCGCCAGGGCTAACTATGGCTACACCTTC. It specifies CASSARANYGYTF.

This chain joins TRBV2 and TRBJ2-7; D not resolved. V lost 6 bases to trimming and J lost 3 bases, with 12 bases between them. Germline V CDR1 and CDR2: SNHLY, FYNNEI. This CDR3 region has 13 residues. The CDR3 region has the DNA TGTGCCAGCAGCCTGAGCCAAGGCTACGAGCAGTACTTC. It specifies CASSLSQGYEQYF.

J is TRBJ2-1 and V is TRBV2, with D uncertain. The V and J ends lost 9 bases and 2 bases respectively, with 11 bases between them. Germline CDR1 reads SNHLY; CDR2 reads FYNNEI. This CDR3 spans 13 amino acids. CDR3 in DNA: TGTGCCAGTGGGGAAGATACCTACAATGAGCAGTTCTTC. Protein: CASGEDTYNEQFF.